This TCR beta chain was obtained from a study of response to subunit inactivated influenza vaccine. General study results and limits: T cells newly recruited by each seasonal influenza vaccination are few, the authors suggested.

TCRdb reprocessed the RT-PCR reads via MiXCR and lists one record per CDR3 protein. The sample yields about 190,000 distinct CDR3 sequences, under 15% seen once. Germline CDR1 and CDR2: LGHDT and YNNKEL (reference sequence). Trimming pared 5 bases from V and 8 bases from J, leaving 15 bases between. The CDR3 is 13 amino acids. Comments on this clonotype: Its antigen remains unidentified.

The material sequenced was CD8+ T cells sorted from PBMCs, taken 4 to 6 days after vaccination. The chain employs TRBV3-1 and TRBJ1-1; D might be TRBD1 (6 bases). This TCR was sampled from a man aged 45 to 65 who received an inactivated influenza vaccine. The CDR3 coding sequence is TGTGCCAGCAGCGATGTCGGGGGCTTAGAAGCTTTCTTT. Protein: CASSDVGGLEAFF.